This T cell receptor beta chain derives from a study of CD8+ T cells in alopecia areata. Study overall: Skin from approximately 6-13-month-old C3H/HeJ graft donors with spontaneous alopecia went to approximately 6-10-week-old female C3H/HeJ mice. The study, taken as a whole, reports: There were also resident alphabeta T cells of normal skin sequenced in scalp samples. Normal scalp showed lower clonality than lesional scalp, especially alopecia totalis/universalis. Possibly as an HLA-related effect, TCR sharing across patients appeared less clear than in mice.

This clone was seen a few times. The antigen is undetermined. Mouse germline and gene names are used. The read falls 4 residues short of the CDR3 end, and the missing part is taken from the germline J gene. There are 15 residues in the CDR3. Germline V gene data show CDR1 as NNHDY and CDR2 as SYVADS. V shed 5 bases, J shed 0 bases, and the junction held 7 bases outside the gene matches. Once RNA had been extracted, it was reverse transcribed into cDNA to act as the sequencing template. Sequenced by immunoSEQ multiplex PCR; TCRdb stores in-frame clones only, minus some. The sample presents some 110,000 clones, none singletons.

This chain connects TRBV13-3 to TRBJ1-1, with 7 bases that match TRBD1. Sample: lesional skin. The sequence was collected from a C3H/HeJ mouse with alopecia areata. The mouse strain carries the MHC haplotype H2-k. The CDR3 is CASRRDSQSNTEVFF. Partial CDR3 DNA: TGTGCCAGCAGAAGGGACAGTCAGTCAAACACA.